Presented here are 19 T cell receptor beta chains from one specimen sequenced in a study of monozygotic twins with inflammatory bowel disease. TCRdb reworked the 5' RACE reads into one entry per CDR3 protein, no DNA. This table lists approximately 160,000 distinct CDR3 sequences. The sample comprised blood. These receptors all come from a human donor with ulcerative colitis or Crohn's disease, or a healthy co-twin of an affected twin (not recorded which).

The J gene is TRBJ2-7, the V gene TRBV9. Germline loops: CDR1 SGDLS, CDR2 YYNGEE. The CDR3 sequence is 14 residues long. The CDR3 loop reads CASSVGPTSYEQYF.

The V gene is TRBV20-1, the J gene TRBJ2-7. CDR3 size: 13 residues. Germline lookup yields CDR1 DFQATT and CDR2 SNEGSKA (reference sequence). CDR3 residues: CSARRLNSYEQYF.

The V and J genes are TRBV5-6 and TRBJ2-7; the TCRdb D gene call, TRBD1, has no DNA to confirm it. Germline values: CDR1 SGHDT, CDR2 YYEEEE. CDR3 size: 16 residues. This CDR3 is CASSARRTGDIYEQYF.

The genes are TRBV21-1 and TRBJ2-7; the D call of TRBD1 rests on TCRdb alone, since no DNA is present to check it. TRBV21-1 is given as a pseudogene. The CDR3 spans 12 residues. CDR3 sequence reads: CASWDRTYEQYF.

The CDR3 is CSAKRGADTQYF. This chain connects TRBV20-1 to TRBJ2-3; checking the TCRdb D call of TRBD1 is not possible without DNA. This CDR3 contains 12 residues. Looked up from germline, CDR1 is DFQATT and CDR2 is SNEGSKA (reference sequence).

V and J are TRBV20-1 and TRBJ1-2; without DNA, the TCRdb call of TRBD1 cannot be checked. This CDR3 contains 14 residues. Germline values: CDR1 DFQATT, CDR2 SNEGSKA (reference sequence). The CDR3 here is CSAAGQGRYYGYTF.

The gene calls are TRBV20-1 and TRBJ2-7; checking the TCRdb D call of TRBD1 is not possible without DNA. The germline V gene encodes CDR1 DFQATT and CDR2 SNEGSKA (reference sequence). The CDR3 contains 14 residues. The CDR3 sequence: CSAPASGASYEQYF.

The chain links TRBV7-3 to TRBJ2-1; the TCRdb call, TRBD2, lacks DNA for checking. The CDR3 sequence is 15 residues long. Germline CDR1 and CDR2: SGHTA and FQGTGA. This CDR3 is CASSLRGSLRNEQFF.

The V call is TRBV7-6, the J call TRBJ2-5; TCRdb proposes TRBD1, but this gene call is untestable without DNA. The CDR3 loop spans 18 amino acids. CDR1 is SGHVS, CDR2 FNYEAQ, per germline. The CDR3 here is CASSLRGAGGVARETQYF.

This chain uses TRBV6-5 with TRBJ1-4. Per germline, CDR1 MNHEY and CDR2 SVGAGI. This CDR3 has 16 amino acids. CDR3 sequence: CASSYWSGSSNEKLFF.

This chain joins TRBV6-5 and TRBJ1-5; absent DNA, TCRdb's TRBD1 call cannot be checked. Per germline, CDR1 MNHEY and CDR2 SVGAGI. The CDR3 contains 13 residues. CDR3 sequence: CASRPGGDQPQHF.

The chain joins TRBV6-2 or TRBV6-3 to TRBJ1-1; checking the TCRdb D call of TRBD1 is not possible without DNA. Germline V gene lookup returns CDR1 MNHEY and CDR2 SVGEGT. CDR3 length: 15 amino acids. The CDR3 is CASTRTGALGTEAFF.

The chain recombines TRBV10-1 with TRBJ2-1; TCRdb returns TRBD2, unconfirmable since there is no DNA. The CDR3 contains 17 residues. The germline gives CDR1 WNHNN, CDR2 SYGVQD (reference sequence). The CDR3 region is CASSPWTSGGSRNEQFF.

The chain joins TRBV27 to TRBJ2-3; TCRdb proposes TRBD2, but this gene call is untestable without DNA. The CDR3 length is 15 residues. The germline V gene has CDR1 MNHEY and CDR2 SMNVEV (reference sequence). CDR3 amino acids: CASSFRAGATDTQYF.

The J gene is TRBJ2-7, the V gene TRBV11-2; TCRdb reports TRBD1, a call that lacks DNA to check it against. The CDR3 length is 14 residues. Germline V gene lookup returns CDR1 SGHAT and CDR2 FQNNGV. CDR3 amino acids: CASSSGTGPYEQYF. The complete variable domain, with remaining parts taken from reference TRBV11-2 and TRBJ2-7, reads EAGVAQSPRYKIIEKRQSVAFWCNPISGHATLYWYQQILGQGPKLLIQFQNNGVVDDSQLPKDRFSAERLKGVDSTLKIQPAKLEDSAVYLCASSSGTGPYEQYFGPGTRLTVT.

The chain employs TRBV10-2 and TRBJ2-7; with no DNA, the TCRdb D assignment of TRBD1 cannot be verified. Per the germline V gene, CDR1 is WSHSY and CDR2 is SAAADI. This CDR3 has 13 amino acids. CDR3 region: CASVGPLLYEQYF.

V gene TRBV12-3 or TRBV12-4 combines with J gene TRBJ2-2; TCRdb picks TRBD2, but there is no DNA to check that call. The CDR3 runs to 14 residues. CDR3 loop: CASSLKARAGELFF.

The rearrangement uses TRBV2 and TRBJ1-5; without DNA, the TCRdb call of TRBD1 cannot be checked. Germline CDR1 SNHLY, CDR2 FYNNEI. The CDR3 contains 15 residues. The CDR3 reads CASSEGGRSNQPQHF.

Here the CDR3 reads CARQRTSGTNEQFF. The chain links TRBV2 to TRBJ2-1; the TRBD2 assignment by TCRdb is unverifiable without DNA. The CDR3 is 14 amino acids. Germline V gene lookup returns CDR1 SNHLY and CDR2 FYNNEI.